The source of this T cell receptor (beta chain) is a study of cytomegalovirus exposure and HLA in healthy donors. On this clone itself: Its antigen is undetermined.

Findings and limits, study-wide: In a later analysis, at a false discovery rate of 0.05, over 15,000 TCR beta sequences were associated with HLA alleles.

Use of 60 Vbeta and 13 Jbeta primers characterized the PCR. Sequencing used immunoSEQ multiplex PCR; TCRdb keeps in-frame clones, though not all of them. The repertoire holds some 220,000 clones, with around nine tenths as singletons. This receptor was taken from a woman aged 18-29 years in good health and CMV-seronegative. Input material: PBMCs.

The CDR3 coding sequence is TGTGCCAGCAGCATACCAGACAGGGGGGACTACGAGCAGTACTTC. Amino acids: CASSIPDRGDYEQYF. The chain employs TRBV6-1 and TRBJ2-7; 9 nucleotides line up with TRBD1. Germline V gene lookup returns CDR1 MNHNS and CDR2 SASEGT. This CDR3 has 15 residues. V gave up 6 bases and J gave up 3 bases; unmatched junction bases: 9.